Detailed here is one T cell receptor beta chain. The target antigen is unknown. This sample is drawn from a study of shared clonotypes between healthy human individuals. Study-wide points: Sampling used blood alone; tissue repertoires probably differ.

Repertoires were generated with immunoSEQ multiplex PCR, while TCRdb's copy carries only in-frame clones and drops some. The sample lists 1.6 million or so clones, roughly 97% occurring once. Trimming pared 5 bases from V and 6 bases from J, leaving 16 bases between. The CDR3 consists of 13 residues. Per the germline V gene, CDR1 is SQVTM and CDR2 is ANQGSEA. Only Caucasian adults living in Nashville, Tennessee served as donors. The authors divided CD4+ cells into CD45RA+ naive and CD45RA-negative memory subsets. The chain has TRBV29-1 and TRBJ1-1; D remains unclear. The sequence was obtained from a man aged 25 to 40 in good health. The sequenced sample was naive CD4+ T cells sorted from blood. Subset here: CD45RA+ positively selected. This chain's CDR3 is CSVQERVSAEAFF. DNA of the CDR3: TGCAGCGTTCAGGAAAGGGTGAGCGCTGAAGCTTTCTTT.